This is a list of T cell receptor beta chains from one sample in a study of regulatory T cells in long-lasting Graves disease. TCRdb re-called the multiplex PCR reads through MiXCR, storing one row per CDR3 protein. The sample carries 500,000 to 700,000 distinct CDR3 sequences, 16% recorded once. Separately, the same data were catalogued under a study of T cells in Graves' hyperthyroidism and ophthalmopathy.

Sequencing was performed on peripheral blood mononuclear cells (PBMCs), taken at new diagnosis, from a patient treated with antithyroid drugs. These receptors were collected from a woman in her 30s with Graves disease. CDR3s include the opening cysteine and the closing phenylalanine or tryptophan. The order of the fields is V gene, J gene, D gene, clone size, CDR3 DNA, CDR3 protein. A D gene is named only where the DNA matches it firmly. Rows may omit the clone size; those that give it use once, few, many or a size class.

V: TRBV5-1; J: TRBJ2-3; D: .; size: many; DNA: TGCGCCAGCAGCTTGGATGGCTCAAGCACAGATACGCAGTATTTT; CDR3: CASSLDGSSTDTQYF
V: TRBV5-5; J: TRBJ2-1; D: TRBD2; size: .; DNA: TGTGCCAGCAGCCAGGGACTAGCGGGAGGGTCCTACAATGAGCAGTTCTTC; CDR3: CASSQGLAGGSYNEQFF
V: TRBV5-1; J: TRBJ1-2; D: TRBD1; size: .; DNA: TGCGCCAGCAGCTTACTGAGACAGGGTAATGGCTACACCTTC; CDR3: CASSLLRQGNGYTF
V: TRBV30; J: TRBJ2-4; D: TRBD2; size: many; DNA: TGTGCCTGGAGCAAAGGACTAGCGGGAGGGAAAAACATTCAGTACTTC; CDR3: CAWSKGLAGGKNIQYF
V: TRBV20-1; J: TRBJ1-6; D: .; size: .; DNA: TGCAGTGCTAGATCCGCCCTATATAATTCACCCCTCCACTTT; CDR3: CSARSALYNSPLHF
V: TRBV18; J: TRBJ2-1; D: TRBD2; size: .; DNA: TGTGCCAGCTCACCGGATGAGGGACTAAGCTCCTACAATGAGCAGTTCTTC; CDR3: CASSPDEGLSSYNEQFF
V: TRBV20-1; J: TRBJ1-2; D: TRBD1; size: .; DNA: TGCAGTGCTGGGGGGTATGGGACAGGGGGCAAAAGAGGCTATGGCTACACCTTC; CDR3: CSAGGYGTGGKRGYGYTF
V: TRBV12-3/TRBV12-4; J: TRBJ1-4; D: TRBD1; size: many; DNA: TGTGCCAGCAGTTTAGCGATACAGGGGAAGGCACCTAATGAAAAACTGTTTTTT; CDR3: CASSLAIQGKAPNEKLFF
V: TRBV28; J: TRBJ1-2; D: .; size: many; DNA: TGTGCCAGCAACCTCAGGGGCGGCTATGGCTACACCTTC; CDR3: CASNLRGGYGYTF
V: TRBV25-1; J: TRBJ1-6; D: .; size: few; DNA: TGTGCCAGCAGAGGGACCACCCGGAGGGGTTCACCCCTCCACTTT; CDR3: CASRGTTRRGSPLHF
V: TRBV27; J: TRBJ2-1; D: TRBD2; size: many; DNA: TGTGCCAGCAGACTGTCGGGAGGGTACGGGAATGAGCAGTTCTTC; CDR3: CASRLSGGYGNEQFF
V: TRBV6-2/TRBV6-3; J: TRBJ2-2; D: .; size: many; DNA: TGTGCCAGCAGTTACAGGGACACCGGGGAGCTGTTTTTT; CDR3: CASSYRDTGELFF
V: TRBV29-1; J: TRBJ2-5; D: .; size: many; DNA: TGCAGCGTTGGGGGGCTGGCGGGGGAGACCCAGTACTTC; CDR3: CSVGGLAGETQYF
V: TRBV12-3/TRBV12-4; J: TRBJ2-7; D: TRBD1; size: many; DNA: TGTGCCAGCAGATCTACCGGGACAGGGACCTACGAGCAGTACTTC; CDR3: CASRSTGTGTYEQYF
V: TRBV5-1; J: TRBJ2-1; D: .; size: .; DNA: TGCGCCAGCAGCTTGGTGGATATTTCTTACAATGAGCAGTTCTTC; CDR3: CASSLVDISYNEQFF
V: TRBV7-2; J: TRBJ2-7; D: TRBD1; size: .; DNA: TGTGCCAGCAGCTTAGGGGTTTGGACAGGGGGCTACGAGCAGTACTTC; CDR3: CASSLGVWTGGYEQYF
V: TRBV12-3/TRBV12-4; J: TRBJ1-3; D: .; size: many; DNA: TGTGCCAGCACCCAGTACGGCTCTGGAAACACCATATATTTT; CDR3: CASTQYGSGNTIYF
V: TRBV19; J: TRBJ1-1; D: TRBD1; size: .; DNA: TGTGCCAGTAGTCCAAGACAGGGTACGGGCACTGAAGCTTTCTTT; CDR3: CASSPRQGTGTEAFF
V: TRBV6-9; J: TRBJ1-1; D: .; size: .; DNA: TGTGCCAGCAGTTACTGGAGGGGCTCCATGAACACTGAAGCTTTCTTT; CDR3: CASSYWRGSMNTEAFF
V: TRBV19; J: TRBJ1-5; D: TRBD1; size: many; DNA: TGTGCCAGTAGTGCACAGGGGGGAAGTCAGCCCCAGCATTTT; CDR3: CASSAQGGSQPQHF
V: TRBV20-1; J: TRBJ2-5; D: .; size: .; DNA: TGCAGTGCTAGTCTCGGGCAAGAGACCCAGTACTTC; CDR3: CSASLGQETQYF
V: TRBV5-1; J: TRBJ1-1; D: TRBD1; size: many; DNA: TGCGCCAGCAGCTTGACGACAGGGAATGAAGCTTTCTTT; CDR3: CASSLTTGNEAFF
V: TRBV19; J: TRBJ2-7; D: .; size: few; DNA: TGTGCCAGTAGTATATCAAGCGGCACAATCTCCTACGAGCAGTACTTC; CDR3: CASSISSGTISYEQYF
V: TRBV2; J: TRBJ1-6; D: .; size: few; DNA: TGTGCCAGCAGTATACAGGGTTCACCCCTCCACTTT; CDR3: CASSIQGSPLHF
V: TRBV12-3/TRBV12-4; J: TRBJ2-1; D: TRBD2; size: many; DNA: TGTGCCAGCAGTTTAAGGCTAGCGGGAAGCTCCTACAATGAGCAGTTCTTC; CDR3: CASSLRLAGSSYNEQFF
V: TRBV11-1; J: TRBJ2-5; D: .; size: many; DNA: TGTGCCAGCAGCTCCTCGGCACAAGAGACCCAGTACTTC; CDR3: CASSSSAQETQYF
V: TRBV28; J: TRBJ1-2; D: .; size: many; DNA: TGTGCCAGCAGTCCGTACCTAGGGGGTCTCTATGGCTACACCTTC; CDR3: CASSPYLGGLYGYTF
V: TRBV28; J: TRBJ2-7; D: TRBD2; size: many; DNA: TGTGCCAGCAGTTTCGGGCGGGAGGTCAACGAGCAGTACTTC; CDR3: CASSFGREVNEQYF
V: TRBV20-1; J: TRBJ2-7; D: TRBD2; size: many; DNA: TGCAGTGCCTCCGGGACTAGCGGGCTGCACGAGCAGTACTTC; CDR3: CSASGTSGLHEQYF
V: TRBV28; J: TRBJ1-5; D: .; size: .; DNA: TGTGCCAGCAGTCGGGGATACTCCAAAGCATGGTCCCGGGCAGCTAGCAATCAGCCCCAGCATTTT; CDR3: CASSRGYSKAWSRAASNQPQHF
V: TRBV6-1; J: TRBJ2-7; D: TRBD1; size: many; DNA: TGTGCCAGTACATTACAGGGGACCTACGAGCAGTACTTC; CDR3: CASTLQGTYEQYF
V: TRBV28; J: TRBJ2-6; D: TRBD2; size: .; DNA: TGTGCCAGCAGAGCACTAGCGGGGGGACCTGGGGCCAACGTCCTGACTTTC; CDR3: CASRALAGGPGANVLTF
V: TRBV20-1; J: TRBJ2-2; D: .; size: .; DNA: TGCAGTGCTAGTAACTTGGTGAACACCGGGGAGCTGTTTTTT; CDR3: CSASNLVNTGELFF
V: TRBV20-1; J: TRBJ2-7; D: .; size: many; DNA: TGCAGTGCCCCGTGGCCCGGACACTACGAGCAGTACTTC; CDR3: CSAPWPGHYEQYF
V: TRBV5-1; J: TRBJ2-2; D: .; size: .; DNA: TGCGCCAGCAGCCCTGCGCGCGAAGCGAACACCGGGGAGCTGTTTTTT; CDR3: CASSPAREANTGELFF
V: TRBV20-1; J: TRBJ2-7; D: TRBD2; size: .; DNA: TGCAGTGCTAGAGATCTAGCGGGGGGATCCTACGAGCAGTACTTC; CDR3: CSARDLAGGSYEQYF
V: TRBV24-1; J: TRBJ1-5; D: .; size: .; DNA: TGTGCCACCAGTGATAAGGGCTCCAATGGGCCCCAGCATTTT; CDR3: CATSDKGSNGPQHF
V: TRBV7-7; J: TRBJ2-2; D: .; size: .; DNA: TGTGCTAGCAGCCGGGACATCACCGGGGAGCTGTTTTTT; CDR3: CASSRDITGELFF
V: TRBV10-1; J: TRBJ2-3; D: .; size: few; DNA: TGCGCCAGCAGTGAGCCCGGGACAGATACGCAGTATTTT; CDR3: CASSEPGTDTQYF
V: TRBV2; J: TRBJ1-5; D: .; size: many; DNA: TGTGCCAGCATGGCAGCCAATCAGCCCCAGCATTTT; CDR3: CASMAANQPQHF
V: TRBV5-8; J: TRBJ1-2; D: .; size: .; DNA: TGTGCCAGCGGTCGGATTAACTATGGCTACACCTTC; CDR3: CASGRINYGYTF
V: TRBV28; J: TRBJ1-2; D: .; size: many; DNA: TGTGCCACCCGGGGTCTGGGTTATGTAGGCTACACCTTC; CDR3: CATRGLGYVGYTF
V: TRBV5-4; J: TRBJ2-7; D: TRBD2; size: .; DNA: TGTGCCAGCAGCGCAGGGGATTCTGAGCGGGGGACCTACGAGCAGTACTTC; CDR3: CASSAGDSERGTYEQYF
V: TRBV15; J: TRBJ1-1; D: .; size: .; DNA: TGTGCCAGCACCGAGGGAGGGAACGCTTTCTTT; CDR3: CASTEGGNAFF
V: TRBV7-8; J: TRBJ2-7; D: TRBD2; size: many; DNA: TGTGCCAGCAGCCCCGGACTAGCCCGCTCCTACGAGCAGTACTTC; CDR3: CASSPGLARSYEQYF
V: TRBV7-3; J: TRBJ1-2; D: TRBD1; size: few; DNA: TGTGCCAGCAGCTTTGGACAGGGAACCGGCTACACCTTC; CDR3: CASSFGQGTGYTF
V: TRBV24-1; J: TRBJ1-5; D: .; size: few; DNA: TGTGCCACCAGTGATTTCCAAAAAAATCAGCCCCAGCATTTT; CDR3: CATSDFQKNQPQHF
V: TRBV28; J: TRBJ2-3; D: .; size: many; DNA: TGTGCCAGCAGTCCCGCTTGGGCTAGCGGCACAGATACGCAGTATTTT; CDR3: CASSPAWASGTDTQYF
V: TRBV5-6; J: TRBJ1-6; D: TRBD1; size: .; DNA: TGTGCCAGCAGCTTGTATGGGACAGGGAGGAGTAGTTCACCCCTCCACTTT; CDR3: CASSLYGTGRSSSPLHF